The clone carrying this T cell receptor beta chain has a count of ten or more. These data originate in a study of T cell repertoires in cytomegalovirus infection. Trimming pared 4 bases from V and 6 bases from J, leaving 15 bases between. The length of the CDR3 is 14 residues. TCRdb reprocessed the reads with MiXCR, giving one entry per CDR3 protein. The sample includes about 190,000 distinct CDR3 sequences, more than 9% seen only once; the top ten take about 4.6%. The clonotype comes from a human donor in good health (CMV status not recorded). Some clones in this sample may be carry-over from other donors' samples. The sample was PBMCs. V usage is TRBV12-3 or TRBV12-4 and J usage is TRBJ1-1, with D possibly being TRBD1 (5 bases). CDR3 in amino acids: CASSSPGGLAEAFF. Here the CDR3 DNA reads TGTGCCAGCAGTTCCCCGGGGGGGTTGGCTGAAGCTTTCTTT.